Listed here is a single T cell receptor beta chain. As yet, its antigen is unknown. These data come from a study of blood T cells in healthy people across ages. The CDR3 loop spans 15 amino acids. Germline values: CDR1 SNHLY, CDR2 FYNNEI. Trimming cost V 4 bases and J 5 bases, with 14 bases left between them. Next came a second PCR, run for roughly 6 to 11 cycles, which used a sample-barcoded 5' primer along with a J-beta primer mix. TCRdb processed the 5' RACE reads anew with MiXCR; each CDR3 protein has one entry. The sample holds hundreds of thousands of distinct CDR3 sequences, around 36% seen once. Donation came from healthy Caucasian individuals in Russia who were aged roughly 6 to 100. Regarding the study as a whole: Calculation of diversity from one million T cells yielded estimates considered to be underestimates. Naive T cell percentage by flow cytometry tracked strongly with beta diversity. The long-lived group displayed more naive CD4+ cells, plus higher diversity, than the aged donors did.

The sequenced sample was blood. The sequence derives from a young man in good health. V and J are TRBV2 and TRBJ2-2; perhaps TRBD1 as D (5 bases). CDR3: CASSGAGWGTGELFF. CDR3 DNA sequence: TGTGCCAGCAGTGGTGCAGGGTGGGGAACCGGGGAGCTGTTTTTT.